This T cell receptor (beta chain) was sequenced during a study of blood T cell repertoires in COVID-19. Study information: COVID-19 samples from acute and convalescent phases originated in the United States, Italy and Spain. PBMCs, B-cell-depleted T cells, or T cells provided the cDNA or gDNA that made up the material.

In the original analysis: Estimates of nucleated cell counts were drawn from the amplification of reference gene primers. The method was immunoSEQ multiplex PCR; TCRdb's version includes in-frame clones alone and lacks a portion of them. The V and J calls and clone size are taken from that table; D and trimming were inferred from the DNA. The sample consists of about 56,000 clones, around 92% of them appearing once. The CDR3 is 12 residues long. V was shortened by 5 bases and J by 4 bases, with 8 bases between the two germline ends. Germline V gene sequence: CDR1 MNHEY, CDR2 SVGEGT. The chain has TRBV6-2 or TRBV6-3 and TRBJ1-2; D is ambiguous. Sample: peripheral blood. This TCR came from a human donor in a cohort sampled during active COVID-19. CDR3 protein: CASSPGGYGYTF. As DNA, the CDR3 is TGTGCCAGCAGTCCAGGTGGCTATGGCTACACCTTC.